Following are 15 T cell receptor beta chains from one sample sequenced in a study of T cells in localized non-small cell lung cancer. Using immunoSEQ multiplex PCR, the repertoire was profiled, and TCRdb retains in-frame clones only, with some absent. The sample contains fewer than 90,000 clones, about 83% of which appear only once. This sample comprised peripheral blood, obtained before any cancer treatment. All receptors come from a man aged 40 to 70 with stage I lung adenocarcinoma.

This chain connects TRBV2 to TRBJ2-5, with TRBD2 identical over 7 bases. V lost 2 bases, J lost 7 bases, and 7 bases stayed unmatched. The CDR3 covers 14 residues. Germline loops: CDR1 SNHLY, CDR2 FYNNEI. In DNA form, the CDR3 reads TGTGCCAGCAGTGAATGGTTAGCGGGTGGGACCCAGTACTTC. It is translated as CASSEWLAGGTQYF.

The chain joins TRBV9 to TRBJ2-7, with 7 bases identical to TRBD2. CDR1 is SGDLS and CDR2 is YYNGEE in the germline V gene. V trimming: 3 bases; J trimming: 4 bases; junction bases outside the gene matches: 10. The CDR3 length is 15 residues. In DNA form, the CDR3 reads TGTGCCAGCAGCGCCGGACCGGGACTAACTTACGAGCAGTACTTC. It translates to CASSAGPGLTYEQYF.

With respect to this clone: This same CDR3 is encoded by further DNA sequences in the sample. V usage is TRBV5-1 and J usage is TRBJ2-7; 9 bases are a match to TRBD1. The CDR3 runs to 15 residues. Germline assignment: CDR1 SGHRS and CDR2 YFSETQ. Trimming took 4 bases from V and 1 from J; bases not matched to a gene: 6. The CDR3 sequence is CASSQDRGGSYEQYF. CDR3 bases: TGCGCCAGCAGCCAGGACAGGGGAGGGTCCTACGAGCAGTACTTC.

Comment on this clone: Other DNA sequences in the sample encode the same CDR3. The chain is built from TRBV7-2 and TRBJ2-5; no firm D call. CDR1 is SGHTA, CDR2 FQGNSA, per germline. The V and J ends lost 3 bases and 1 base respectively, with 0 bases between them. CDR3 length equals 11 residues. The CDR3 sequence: CASSFQETQYF. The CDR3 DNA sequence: TGTGCCAGCAGCTTCCAAGAGACCCAGTACTTC.

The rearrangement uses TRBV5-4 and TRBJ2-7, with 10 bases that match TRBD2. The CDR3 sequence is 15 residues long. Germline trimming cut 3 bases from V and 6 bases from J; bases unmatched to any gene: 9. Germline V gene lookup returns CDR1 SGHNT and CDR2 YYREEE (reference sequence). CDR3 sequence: CASSYPSGSPLEQYF. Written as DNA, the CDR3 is TGTGCCAGCAGCTACCCTAGCGGGAGTCCGCTCGAGCAGTACTTC. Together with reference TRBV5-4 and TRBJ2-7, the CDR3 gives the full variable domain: ETGVTQSPTHLIKTRGQQVTLRCSSQSGHNTVSWYQQALGQGPQFIFQYYREEENGRGNFPPRFSGLQFPNYSSELNVNALELDDSALYLCASSYPSGSPLEQYFGPGTRLTVT.

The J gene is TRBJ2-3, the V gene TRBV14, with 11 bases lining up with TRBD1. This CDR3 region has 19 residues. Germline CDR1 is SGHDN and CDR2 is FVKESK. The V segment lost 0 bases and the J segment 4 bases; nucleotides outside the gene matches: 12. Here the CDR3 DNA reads TGTGCCAGCAGCCAAGATGAGCCGTCGGACAGGGGGCGGGCAGATACGCAGTATTTT. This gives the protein CASSQDEPSDRGRADTQYF.

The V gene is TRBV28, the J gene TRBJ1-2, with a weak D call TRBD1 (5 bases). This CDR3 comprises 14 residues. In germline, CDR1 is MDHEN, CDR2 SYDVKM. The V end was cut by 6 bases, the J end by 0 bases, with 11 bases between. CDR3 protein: CASSLWGPNYGYTF. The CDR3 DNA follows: TGTGCCAGCAGCCTCTGGGGACCTAACTATGGCTACACCTTC.

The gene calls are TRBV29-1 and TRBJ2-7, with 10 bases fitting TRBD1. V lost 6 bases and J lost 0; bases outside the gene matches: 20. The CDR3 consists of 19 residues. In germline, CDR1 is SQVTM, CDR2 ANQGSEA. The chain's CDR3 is CSVDPRDRGTSFSSYEQYF. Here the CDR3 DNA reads TGCAGCGTCGACCCCCGGGACAGGGGAACGAGTTTTAGCTCCTACGAGCAGTACTTC.

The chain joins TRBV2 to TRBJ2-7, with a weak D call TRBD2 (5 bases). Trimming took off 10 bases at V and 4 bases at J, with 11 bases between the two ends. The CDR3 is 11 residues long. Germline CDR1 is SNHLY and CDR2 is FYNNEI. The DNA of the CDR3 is TGTGCCACCCGGAGGTCGTACGAGCAGTACTTC. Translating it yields CATRRSYEQYF.

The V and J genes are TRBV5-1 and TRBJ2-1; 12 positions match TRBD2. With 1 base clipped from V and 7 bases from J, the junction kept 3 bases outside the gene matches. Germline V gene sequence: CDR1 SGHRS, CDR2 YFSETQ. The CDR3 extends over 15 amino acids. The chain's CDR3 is CASSLRTSGKNEQFF. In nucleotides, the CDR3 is TGCGCCAGCAGCTTGAGGACTAGCGGGAAAAATGAGCAGTTCTTC.

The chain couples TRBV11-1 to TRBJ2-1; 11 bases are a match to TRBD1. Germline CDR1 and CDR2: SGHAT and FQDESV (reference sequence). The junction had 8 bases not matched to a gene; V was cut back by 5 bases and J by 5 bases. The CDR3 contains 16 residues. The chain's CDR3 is CASSVNRDRGNNEQFF. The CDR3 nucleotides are TGTGCCAGCAGCGTGAACCGGGACAGGGGGAACAATGAGCAGTTCTTC.

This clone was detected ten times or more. The CDR3 DNA reads as TGTGCCAGCAGTTACACGCCCTACGAGCAGTACTTC. Translated, it gives CASSYTPYEQYF. The chain combines TRBV6-6 with TRBJ2-7; no clear D. Per germline, CDR1 MNHNY and CDR2 SVGAGI (reference sequence). V lost 2 bases, J lost 2 bases, and 4 bases lay in between. CDR3 length equals 12 residues.

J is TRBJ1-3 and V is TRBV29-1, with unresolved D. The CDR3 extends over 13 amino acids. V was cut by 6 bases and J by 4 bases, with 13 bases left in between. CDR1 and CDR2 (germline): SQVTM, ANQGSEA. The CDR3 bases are TGCAGCGTCTCTTTATCGGGGGGAAACACCATATATTTT. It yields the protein CSVSLSGGNTIYF. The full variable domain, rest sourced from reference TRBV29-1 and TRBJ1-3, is SAVISQKPSRDICQRGTSLTIQCQVDSQVTMMFWYRQQPGQSLTLIATANQGSEATYESGFVIDKFPISRPNLTFSTLTVSNMSPEDSSIYLCSVSLSGGNTIYFGEGSWLTVV.

CDR3 region: CASSLGSNYGYTF. CDR3 in DNA: TGTGCCAGCAGCCTCGGATCTAACTATGGCTACACCTTC. V and J are TRBV9 and TRBJ1-2; no definite D call. Trimming shortened V by 4 bases and J by 0 bases, and 7 bases separated the two germline ends. Looked up from germline, CDR1 is SGDLS and CDR2 is YYNGEE. CDR3 length: 13 residues.

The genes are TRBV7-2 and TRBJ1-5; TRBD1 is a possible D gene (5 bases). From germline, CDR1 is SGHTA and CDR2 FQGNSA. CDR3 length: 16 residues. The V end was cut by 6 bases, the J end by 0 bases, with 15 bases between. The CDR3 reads CASSPNGGYSNQPQHF. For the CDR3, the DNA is TGTGCCAGCAGTCCCAATGGGGGGTATAGCAATCAGCCCCAGCATTTT.